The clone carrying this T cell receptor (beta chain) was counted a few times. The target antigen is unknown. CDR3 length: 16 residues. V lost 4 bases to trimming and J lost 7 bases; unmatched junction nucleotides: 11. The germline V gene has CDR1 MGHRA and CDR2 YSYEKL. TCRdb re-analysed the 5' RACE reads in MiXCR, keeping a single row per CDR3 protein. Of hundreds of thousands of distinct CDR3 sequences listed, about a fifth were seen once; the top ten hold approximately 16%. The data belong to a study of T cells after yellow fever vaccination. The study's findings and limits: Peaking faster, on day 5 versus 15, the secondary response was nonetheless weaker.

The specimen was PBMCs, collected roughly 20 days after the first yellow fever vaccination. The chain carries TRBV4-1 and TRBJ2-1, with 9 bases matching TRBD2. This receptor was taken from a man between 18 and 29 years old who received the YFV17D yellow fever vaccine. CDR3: CASSLSGGTSRNEQFF. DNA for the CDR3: TGCGCCAGCAGCCTAAGCGGGGGGACCTCCAGGAATGAGCAGTTCTTC.